These 28 T cell receptor beta chains originate from one sample sequenced in a study of OX40 agonist ivuxolimab in advanced cancers. Method: immunoSEQ multiplex PCR; TCRdb's copy keeps in-frame clones and lacks some. The table shows about 99,000 clones, with approximately 95% occurring only once. The source was CD4+ or CD8+ T cells sorted from blood, collected in a trial of the OX40 agonist ivuxolimab. The receptors originated from an adult with an advanced solid tumor such as melanoma, head and neck, liver or kidney cancer.

V is TRBV6-5 and J is TRBJ1-1; D is uncertain. V was shortened by 5 bases and J by 1 base, with 11 bases between the two germline ends. Germline V CDR1 and CDR2: MNHEY, SVGAGI. This CDR3 spans 14 amino acids. CDR3 DNA sequence: TGTGCCAGCAGTCAAGGGTCCGAGAACACTGAAGCTTTCTTT. It encodes CASSQGSENTEAFF.

The chain is built from TRBV5-1 and TRBJ1-1; 9 bases agree with TRBD1. Germline V gene data show CDR1 as SGHRS and CDR2 as YFSETQ. CDR3 length equals 16 residues. The trim removed 0 bases at V and 2 bases at J, leaving 5 bases unmatched. The CDR3 loop reads CASSLGGTGPNTEAFF. The CDR3 DNA reads TGCGCCAGCAGCTTGGGCGGGACAGGGCCTAACACTGAAGCTTTCTTT.

The V call is TRBV5-4, the J call TRBJ2-5; perhaps TRBD2 as D (6 bases). The DNA end is a closer match to TRBJ2-7, so the J assignment may be wrong. This CDR3 has 15 residues. The germline gives CDR1 SGHNT, CDR2 YYREEE (reference sequence). CDR3 DNA: TGTGCCAGCAGCTTGTCGGGAGCGCCAACCTACGAGCAGTACTTC. Amino acid sequence: CASSLSGAPTYEQYF.

The V and J genes are TRBV7-3 and TRBJ2-3, with TRBD2 matching over 11 bases. With V trimmed by 4 bases and J by 2 bases, 2 bases remained unmatched. The CDR3 is 15 amino acids. Germline CDR1 SGHTA, CDR2 FQGTGA. The CDR3 reads CASSSGLAVTDTQYF. The CDR3 DNA sequence: TGTGCCAGCAGCTCGGGACTAGCGGTCACAGATACGCAGTATTTT.

This chain uses TRBV19 with TRBJ1-1; 7 positions match TRBD1. Germline V gives CDR1 LNHDA, CDR2 SQIVND (reference sequence). J lost 0 bases, V lost 5 bases, and 6 bases had no gene match. The CDR3 sequence is 15 residues long. The CDR3 region is CASSLSGGMNTEAFF. The CDR3 coding sequence is TGTGCCAGTAGTCTTTCAGGGGGGATGAACACTGAAGCTTTCTTT.

The chain employs TRBV19 and TRBJ2-7, with D uncertain. Germline lookup yields CDR1 LNHDA and CDR2 SQIVND (reference sequence). CDR3 size: 13 residues. V lost 1 base and J lost 2, with 6 bases in between. CDR3 region: CASSIGSTYEQYF. CDR3 sequence (DNA): TGTGCCAGTAGTATAGGGAGTACCTACGAGCAGTACTTC.

The chain joins TRBV6-6 to TRBJ2-1; D gene uncertain. Looked up from germline, CDR1 is MNHNY and CDR2 is SVGAGI (reference sequence). The CDR3 has 13 amino acids. V lost 5 bases to trimming and J lost 9 bases, with 14 bases between them. In DNA form, the CDR3 reads TGTGCCAGCAGTCCTCTAGAGATCGGTGAGCAGTTCTTC. Encoded protein: CASSPLEIGEQFF.

The V and J genes are TRBV28 and TRBJ1-1, with no clear D. The V gene lost 5 bases and the J gene lost 1 base, with 11 bases spanning the gap. The CDR3 consists of 14 residues. Germline lookup yields CDR1 MDHEN and CDR2 SYDVKM. The DNA of the CDR3 is TGTGCCAGCAGTGATCAGGCCAGGAACACTGAAGCTTTCTTT. Translated: CASSDQARNTEAFF.

This chain links TRBV5-1 with TRBJ2-3; the match to TRBD2 covers 12 bases. This CDR3 has 16 amino acids. J was trimmed by 3 bases and V by 4 bases; bases with no gene match: 6. Germline V gene lookup returns CDR1 SGHRS and CDR2 YFSETQ. This CDR3 is CASSPRTSGKTDTQYF. The CDR3 bases are TGCGCCAGCAGCCCTCGGACTAGCGGGAAGACAGATACGCAGTATTTT.

This chain connects TRBV5-6 to TRBJ2-5, with D perhaps matching TRBD1 or TRBD2 (7 bases each). Germline V lookup: CDR1 SGHDT, CDR2 YYEEEE. Trimming removed 0 bases at V and 6 bases at J, with 15 bases between. CDR3 length equals 15 residues. The CDR3 loop is CASSLAGGVLKTQYF. The CDR3 bases are TGTGCCAGCAGCTTGGCAGGGGGGGTTCTAAAGACCCAGTACTTC.

The chain combines TRBV6-5 with TRBJ1-6; 7 nucleotides agree with TRBD1. The CDR3 covers 14 residues. Germline CDR1 is MNHEY and CDR2 is SVGAGI. V was clipped by 8 bases and J by 5 bases; unmatched bases: 6. CDR3 bases: TGTGCCAGCGGTTTGACAGGGAATAATTCACCCCTCCACTTT. Its protein product is CASGLTGNNSPLHF.

The chain links TRBV19 to TRBJ2-5; a possible D gene is TRBD2 (6 bases). Per germline, CDR1 LNHDA and CDR2 SQIVND (reference sequence). Trimming took 5 bases from V and 6 from J, leaving 13 bases between them. This CDR3 is 13 amino acids long. The CDR3 here is CASSPGGVQTQYF. In DNA, the CDR3 is TGTGCCAGTAGTCCTGGCGGGGTGCAGACCCAGTACTTC.

The chain carries TRBV5-4 and TRBJ2-7; 8 positions agree with TRBD1. The CDR3 has 15 amino acids. Trimming cost V 4 bases and J 2 bases; bases outside gene matches: 8. In germline, CDR1 is SGHNT, CDR2 YYREEE (reference sequence). CDR3 loop: CASSTGTGIPYEQYF. The CDR3 DNA is TGTGCCAGCAGCACCGGGACAGGCATTCCCTACGAGCAGTACTTC.

Written as DNA, the CDR3 is TGCGCCAGCAGCCAAGAAGGAAGGGAAGATGAAAAACTGTTTTTT. Translation: CASSQEGREDEKLFF. The chain couples TRBV4-1 to TRBJ1-4; D ambiguous. The V end lost 0 bases, the J end lost 6 bases, and 11 bases lay between the germline ends. The CDR3 has 15 residues. Germline assignment: CDR1 MGHRA and CDR2 YSYEKL.

V usage is TRBV11-2 and J usage is TRBJ2-1; D possibly matches TRBD1 or TRBD2 (5 bases each). The CDR3 runs to 13 residues. Germline V lookup: CDR1 SGHAT, CDR2 FQNNGV. Trimming pared 6 bases from V and 7 bases from J, leaving 13 bases between. Here the CDR3 DNA reads TGTGCCAGCAGTCACTACGGGACGAATGAGCAGTTCTTC. Translation gives CASSHYGTNEQFF.

The J gene is TRBJ2-6, the V gene TRBV5-6, with no clear D. The V and J ends lost 2 bases and 1 base respectively, with 10 bases between them. CDR3 size: 16 residues. Germline V gene sequence: CDR1 SGHDT, CDR2 YYEEEE. The CDR3 region is CASSFYRPSGANVLTF. The CDR3 coding sequence is TGTGCCAGCAGCTTTTACAGACCTTCTGGGGCCAACGTCCTGACTTTC.

The genes are TRBV5-8 and TRBJ2-1; D call uncertain. Trimming took 4 bases from V and 9 from J, leaving 17 bases between them. The CDR3 is made up of 14 amino acids. Germline V CDR1 and CDR2: SGHTS, YDEGEE. The CDR3 sequence: CASSPGPPGGEQFF. The CDR3 DNA reads as TGTGCCAGCAGCCCCGGGCCCCCAGGTGGTGAGCAGTTCTTC.

The chain combines TRBV27 with TRBJ1-1; D may be TRBD1 (5 bases). CDR1 and CDR2 from the germline V gene are MNHEY and SMNVEV (reference sequence). The CDR3 is 14 amino acids. V was pared by 6 bases and J by 0 bases, with 11 bases between. CDR3 in DNA: TGTGCCAGCAGCGACCGGGGCATGAACACTGAAGCTTTCTTT. The encoded protein is CASSDRGMNTEAFF.

This chain joins TRBV13 and TRBJ2-1, with no clear D. The V and J ends lost 1 base and 7 bases respectively, with 8 bases between them. Germline values: CDR1 PRHDT, CDR2 FYEKMQ (reference sequence). CDR3 length equals 13 residues. The CDR3 DNA sequence: TGTGCCAGCAGCTTAGATCGGAAGAATGAGCAGTTCTTC. It is translated as CASSLDRKNEQFF.

This rearrangement joins TRBV6-5 to TRBJ1-3; D gene ambiguous. The germline V gene encodes CDR1 MNHEY and CDR2 SVGAGI. The CDR3 is 14 amino acids. Trimming shortened V by 7 bases and J by 4 bases, and 14 bases separated the two germline ends. This CDR3 reads CASMASNIGNTIYF. In DNA, the CDR3 is TGTGCCAGCATGGCATCTAATATCGGAAACACCATATATTTT.

V and J are TRBV7-2 and TRBJ2-5; 7 nucleotides line up with TRBD2. Per germline, CDR1 SGHTA and CDR2 FQGNSA. This CDR3 contains 14 residues. Germline trimming cut 5 bases from V and 2 bases from J; bases unmatched to any gene: 5. The CDR3 sequence is CASSPPSGQETQYF. The CDR3 region has the DNA TGTGCCAGCAGCCCCCCTAGCGGACAAGAGACCCAGTACTTC.

The chain carries TRBV27 and TRBJ2-2; 8 bases are shared with TRBD1. J lost 1 base, V lost 8 bases, and 12 bases had no gene match. CDR3 length: 17 residues. Germline CDR1 MNHEY, CDR2 SMNVEV (reference sequence). CDR3 sequence reads: CASQLLYRGWNTGELFF. As DNA, the CDR3 is TGTGCCAGCCAACTACTTTACAGGGGGTGGAACACCGGGGAGCTGTTTTTT.

This chain links TRBV5-8 with TRBJ1-6; D perhaps matches TRBD1 (6 bases). Per the germline V gene, CDR1 is SGHTS and CDR2 is YDEGEE. V was pared by 3 bases and J by 12 bases, with 19 bases between. The CDR3 sequence is 15 residues long. This chain's CDR3 is CASSSGAGDWEPLHF. DNA for the CDR3: TGTGCCAGCAGCTCGGGGGCAGGGGACTGGGAACCCCTCCACTTT.

This rearrangement joins TRBV7-9 to TRBJ1-1; possibly TRBD1 for D (6 bases). This CDR3 is built from 12 residues. V was cut by 8 bases and J by 4 bases, with 11 bases left in between. CDR1 SEHNR and CDR2 FQNEAQ come from the germline V gene (reference sequence). CDR3 in DNA: TGTGCCAGCCGGGAGGGGGGCACTGAAGCTTTCTTT. Protein: CASREGGTEAFF.

This chain uses TRBV5-1 with TRBJ2-5; D not certain. The V and J ends lost 4 bases and 3 bases respectively, with 10 bases between them. Germline V CDR1 and CDR2: SGHRS, YFSETQ. The CDR3 runs to 13 residues. The CDR3 DNA sequence: TGCGCCAGCAGCAGTCTCCTAGAAGAGACCCAGTACTTC. As protein: CASSSLLEETQYF.

The CDR3 DNA sequence: TGTGCCAGCAGCTTGGGGGCAGGGGCCCAGCCCCAGCATTTT. This sequence encodes CASSLGAGAQPQHF. The chain links TRBV5-6 to TRBJ1-5, with D maybe TRBD1 (6 bases). The CDR3 covers 14 residues. CDR1 is SGHDT, CDR2 YYEEEE, per germline. The germline V and J ends were trimmed by 0 bases and 7 bases, with 11 bases remaining between them.

The chain uses TRBV5-6 and TRBJ2-5, with 7 bases aligning to TRBD1. With 2 bases clipped from V and 5 bases from J, the junction kept 15 bases outside the gene matches. Germline V lookup: CDR1 SGHDT, CDR2 YYEEEE. This CDR3 is built from 17 residues. CDR3 DNA: TGTGCCAGCAGCTTCCCCAACAGGGGTCGAATTGTGGAGACCCAGTACTTC. This translates into CASSFPNRGRIVETQYF.

The chain couples TRBV5-6 to TRBJ1-1; D unresolved. The CDR3 runs 12 residues. V lost 0 bases to trimming and J lost 7 bases, with 7 bases between them. Germline assignment: CDR1 SGHDT and CDR2 YYEEEE. The CDR3 coding sequence is TGTGCCAGCAGCTTGGACCGACTTGAAGCTTTCTTT. It yields the protein CASSLDRLEAFF.